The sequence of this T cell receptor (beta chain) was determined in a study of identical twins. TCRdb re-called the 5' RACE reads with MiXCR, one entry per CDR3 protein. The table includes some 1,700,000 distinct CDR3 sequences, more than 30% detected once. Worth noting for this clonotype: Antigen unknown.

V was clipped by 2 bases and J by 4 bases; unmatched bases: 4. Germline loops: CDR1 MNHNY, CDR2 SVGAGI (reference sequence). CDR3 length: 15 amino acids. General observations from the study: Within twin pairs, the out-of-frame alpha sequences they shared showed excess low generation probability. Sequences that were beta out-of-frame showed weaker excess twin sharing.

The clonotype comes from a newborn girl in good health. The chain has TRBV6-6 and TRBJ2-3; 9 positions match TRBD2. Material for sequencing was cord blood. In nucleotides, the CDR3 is TGTGCCAGCAGTTACAGGGCGGGGGGGGCAGATACGCAGTATTTT. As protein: CASSYRAGGADTQYF.